This T cell receptor (beta chain) was retrieved from a study of T cell changes during pregnancy in multiple sclerosis. The table came from immunoSEQ multiplex PCR; TCRdb's copy has only in-frame clones and leaves some out. This table has around 36,000 clones, roughly 90% appearing once. Trimming cost V 0 bases and J 5 bases, with 14 bases left between them. The CDR3 runs 16 residues. CDR1 MGHRA and CDR2 YSYEKL come from the germline V gene. The receptor's source is a female donor with multiple sclerosis, enrolled in a pregnancy study. The rearrangement joins TRBV4-1 to TRBJ2-1, with no clear D. The material was CD8+ T cells from peripheral blood mononuclear cells, obtained in the first trimester of pregnancy. The chain's CDR3 is CASSQDSPGVNNEQFF. CDR3 sequence (DNA): TGCGCCAGCAGCCAAGATTCCCCAGGCGTTAACAATGAGCAGTTCTTC.